These T cell receptor beta chains were read from a single sample in a study of shared clonotypes between healthy human individuals. Profiling relied on immunoSEQ multiplex PCR, and the TCRdb table lists in-frame clones only, not all of them. This sample has about 490,000 clones, with about 82% found just once. The sequencing sample was made of PBMCs. All receptors come from a woman aged 40 to 50 in good health. Some clones in this sample may be carry-over from other donors' samples. CDR3s include the opening cysteine and the closing phenylalanine or tryptophan. Each record gives: clone size, J gene, D gene, V gene, CDR3 DNA, CDR3 protein. The D gene is left open where the match is weak. Not every row has a clone size; where given, it reads once, few, many or a size class.

NA | TRBJ2-5 | NA | TRBV7-2 | TGTGCCAGCAGCTTAGGGAACACCAGGGAGACCCAGTACTTC | CASSLGNTRETQYF
NA | TRBJ2-5 | NA | TRBV6-5 | TGTGCCAGCAGGCAAGACCTCCACCAAGAGACCCAGTACTTC | CASRQDLHQETQYF
NA | TRBJ1-1 | NA | TRBV7-8 | TGTGCCAGCAGCTTATGGGACCGGGACGATGAAGCTTTCTTT | CASSLWDRDDEAFF
NA | TRBJ1-5 | TRBD1 | TRBV7-9 | TGTGCCAGCAGCTCGGGACAGGGGAATCAGCCCCAGCATTTT | CASSSGQGNQPQHF
many | TRBJ1-1 | NA | TRBV19 | TGTGCCAGTAGTGTCTCGACACGAACTGAAGCTTTCTTT | CASSVSTRTEAFF
NA | TRBJ2-7 | NA | TRBV15 | TGTGCCACCAGCAGAGATCGAGCCGTCGGGTACGAGCAGTACTTC | CATSRDRAVGYEQYF
NA | TRBJ1-5 | NA | TRBV28 | TGTGCCAGCAGTCGGACAGTAAATCAGCCCCAGCATTTT | CASSRTVNQPQHF
NA | TRBJ1-2 | NA | TRBV28 | TGTGCCAGCAGCCGGGCTGGGAATAGAGGCTACACCTTC | CASSRAGNRGYTF
many | TRBJ2-5 | NA | TRBV4-1 | TGCGCCAGCAGCCAAGGATTCAGGGAAGAGACCCAGTACTTC | CASSQGFREETQYF
NA | TRBJ2-1 | TRBD1 | TRBV5-1 | TGCGCCAGCATAGGGATGGGGACAGGGGAATACAATGAGCAGTTCTTC | CASIGMGTGEYNEQFF
NA | TRBJ2-3 | TRBD2 | TRBV4-1 | TGCGCCAGCAGCCGATTAGCGGGAACCTCAGATACGCAGTATTTT | CASSRLAGTSDTQYF
few | TRBJ1-4 | NA | TRBV16 | TGTGCCAGCAGCGACTATACAGGGCCAACTAATGAAAAACTGTTTTTT | CASSDYTGPTNEKLFF
NA | TRBJ2-4 | TRBD2 | TRBV9 | TGTGCCAGCAGCGCCCAAATCGGGACTAGCGGTACCAATGGGGACATTCAGTACTTC | CASSAQIGTSGTNGDIQYF
few | TRBJ2-1 | NA | TRBV28 | TGTGCCAGCAGTTTATCGGCCGCATACAATGAGCAGTTCTTC | CASSLSAAYNEQFF
NA | TRBJ2-7 | TRBD2 | TRBV27 | TGTGCCAGCAGTTTTAGAGCGGGAGGGAGCTCCTACGAGCAGTACTTC | CASSFRAGGSSYEQYF
NA | TRBJ2-7 | TRBD2 | TRBV7-8 | TGTGCCAGCAGCTTACGGGTCGGGATACTAGCGGGTCACGAGCAGTACTTC | CASSLRVGILAGHEQYF
once | TRBJ1-2 | NA | TRBV6-6 | TGTGCCAGCGACAAGGGAAACTATGGCTACACCTTC | CASDKGNYGYTF
NA | TRBJ2-7 | NA | TRBV6-5 | TGTGCCAGCACGGGGCGTTCCTACGAGCAGTACTTC | CASTGRSYEQYF
few | TRBJ1-1 | TRBD1 | TRBV4-2 | TGTGCCAGCAGCGCGCCGGGACAGGGGGCGATGAACACTGAAGCTTTCTTT | CASSAPGQGAMNTEAFF
NA | TRBJ2-5 | NA | TRBV18 | TGTGCCAGCTCACCTGGGCTCCGAGAGACCCAGTACTTC | CASSPGLRETQYF
many | TRBJ1-2 | NA | TRBV7-9 | TGTGCCAGCAACAAAGACAGCTATGGCTACACCTTC | CASNKDSYGYTF
NA | TRBJ2-5 | TRBD2 | TRBV7-2 | TGTGCCAGCAGCTTAGGAGCGGGATACTGGACCCAGTACTTC | CASSLGAGYWTQYF
many | TRBJ2-2 | NA | TRBV27 | TGTGCCAGCAGTTTAAGGCTAGCCTTAGGGGGGGAGCTGTTTTTT | CASSLRLALGGELFF
NA | TRBJ2-7 | NA | TRBV5-4 | TGTGCCAGCAGCTTGGCCAGGGGGGATTCCGAGTACTTC | CASSLARGDSEYF
NA | TRBJ2-2 | NA | TRBV7-2 | TGTGCCAGCACCCTTCAGGCAGGACCATACACCGGGGAGCTGTTTTTT | CASTLQAGPYTGELFF
NA | TRBJ2-7 | TRBD1 | TRBV7-2 | TGTGCCAGCAGCTCCAGGACAGGGGGCGAGCAGTACTTC | CASSSRTGGEQYF
NA | TRBJ2-2 | NA | TRBV5-4 | TGTGCCAGCAGCTTGACTGGCGGGGAACTGTTTTTT | CASSLTGGELFF
NA | TRBJ2-3 | NA | TRBV9 | TGTGCCAGCAGCTCTAAGTCCTCATCCAGGGCAGATACGCAGTATTTT | CASSSKSSSRADTQYF
NA | TRBJ1-1 | TRBD1 | TRBV18 | TGTGCCAGCTCACCTCGACAGGGGGCGAAATTTGGCACTGAAGCTTTCTTT | CASSPRQGAKFGTEAFF
once | TRBJ2-7 | TRBD1 | TRBV14 | TGTGCCAGCAGCCCGGACAGGGTTGGTGAGCAGTACTTC | CASSPDRVGEQYF
NA | TRBJ2-1 | TRBD2 | TRBV7-2 | TGTGCCAGCAGCTCAGCGGGGACTCCATACAATGAGCAGTTCTTC | CASSSAGTPYNEQFF
NA | TRBJ2-7 | NA | TRBV11-2 | TGTGCCAGCAGCTTAGTCAGGGGAGAAGCCTACGAGCAGTACTTC | CASSLVRGEAYEQYF
NA | TRBJ1-4 | NA | TRBV28 | TGTGCCAGCACCACAGATGAAAAACTGTTTTTT | CASTTDEKLFF
NA | TRBJ2-4 | TRBD2 | TRBV4-1 | TGCGCCAGCAGCCACCACAAAGCGGGAGGGCTAGCCAAAAACATTCAGTACTTC | CASSHHKAGGLAKNIQYF
NA | TRBJ1-5 | NA | TRBV21-1 | TGTGCCAGCAGCAAAGGGTATAGGGGGGATAGCAATCAGCCCCAGCATTTT | CASSKGYRGDSNQPQHF
NA | TRBJ2-1 | TRBD2 | TRBV10-3 | TGTGCCATCAGTGAGTCGAGGGTTACTAGCGGGAGACTAAGGAATGAGCAGTTCTTC | CAISESRVTSGRLRNEQFF
NA | TRBJ1-2 | TRBD1 | TRBV28 | TGTGCCAGCAGACCCGCGGGACAGGGTCTGAGCTATGGCTACACCTTC | CASRPAGQGLSYGYTF
NA | TRBJ2-1 | TRBD2 | TRBV2 | TGTGCCAGCAGTGAACGAGCGGGAGGGTCCTACAATGAGCAGTTCTTC | CASSERAGGSYNEQFF
NA | TRBJ1-5 | NA | TRBV7-8 | TGTGCCAGCAGCCTCAGGAGGTGGGTGGGCAATCAGCCCCAGCATTTT | CASSLRRWVGNQPQHF
few | TRBJ1-2 | NA | TRBV4-3 | TGCGCCAGCAGCCAAGGGCAGTCAAACTATGGCTACACCTTC | CASSQGQSNYGYTF
many | TRBJ2-5 | NA | TRBV7-9 | TGTGCCAGCAGCTTAGTTGCCGGAGGAGCGGAGACCCAGTACTTC | CASSLVAGGAETQYF
many | TRBJ2-7 | TRBD2 | TRBV18 | TGTGCCAGCTCACCACCTACTAGCGGGACCTACGAGCAGTACTTC | CASSPPTSGTYEQYF
NA | TRBJ2-7 | TRBD2 | TRBV19 | TGTGCCAGTAGTGGGCCGACTAGCGGCTACGAGCAGTACTTC | CASSGPTSGYEQYF
NA | TRBJ2-7 | NA | TRBV7-8 | TGTGCCAGCCGACAGTGGATAGGGGGCTACGAGCAGTACTTC | CASRQWIGGYEQYF
NA | TRBJ2-3 | TRBD2 | TRBV5-4 | TGTGCCAGCAGCCCCGACCGGACTAGCGGGACGCAGTATTTT | CASSPDRTSGTQYF
NA | TRBJ1-5 | NA | TRBV28 | TGTGCCAGCAGTTTAGAGGGGGGGTATAGCAATCAGCCCCAGCATTTT | CASSLEGGYSNQPQHF
NA | TRBJ1-4 | NA | TRBV10-3 | TGTGCCATCAGGGGGGCAGGGAGCGGGGAAAAACTGTTTTTT | CAIRGAGSGEKLFF
NA | TRBJ1-4 | TRBD1 | TRBV4-1 | TGCGCCAGCAGCCAAGTGGTCCGGGACAGGGCGAAAAAACTGTTTTTT | CASSQVVRDRAKKLFF
many | TRBJ1-2 | NA | TRBV28 | TGTGCCAGCAGTTTCCGAAACCTTGGTTTGGGGAACTATGGCTACACCTTC | CASSFRNLGLGNYGYTF
NA | TRBJ2-7 | TRBD2 | TRBV5-1 | TGCGCCAGCAGCTTGGGTCCTAGCGGGGGAACCTACGAGCAGTACTTC | CASSLGPSGGTYEQYF
NA | TRBJ2-7 | NA | TRBV28 | TGTGCCAGCAGTCCCCCCGCCTCCTACGAGCAGTACTTC | CASSPPASYEQYF
NA | TRBJ2-5 | NA | TRBV5-1 | TGCGCCAGCAGCTCAATGGGCGGCGAGACCCAGTACTTC | CASSSMGGETQYF
NA | TRBJ1-4 | TRBD1 | TRBV6-6 | TGTGCCAGCAGTCCTCCCGGACAGGGGTATGAAAAACTGTTTTTT | CASSPPGQGYEKLFF
NA | TRBJ2-4 | NA | TRBV28 | TGTGCCAGCAGTCCCCGTACAGGGCAAGGAGGCAAAAACATTCAGTACTTC | CASSPRTGQGGKNIQYF